This is a list of T cell receptor beta chains from one sample in a study of long-term antiretroviral therapy in people with HIV. Method: immunoSEQ multiplex PCR; TCRdb's copy keeps in-frame clones and lacks some. The table has about 20,000 clones, about four fifths seen once. The sample was unsorted PBMCs, taken 0.3 years after starting antiretroviral therapy. The origin of the receptors is a woman aged 50 to 60 with HIV. Each CDR3 is given with its conserved first and last residue. A D gene is named only where the DNA matches it firmly. Clone size is shown for a subset of rows, as once, few, many or a class of expanded clone.

D gene	V gene	clone size	J gene	CDR3 protein	CDR3 DNA
TRBD2	TRBV2	.	TRBJ2-2	CASRTSGGNTGELFF	TGTGCCAGCAGGACTAGCGGGGGCAACACCGGGGAGCTGTTTTTT
TRBD1	TRBV30	once	TRBJ2-5	CAWSGQIQETQYF	TGTGCCTGGTCGGGACAGATACAAGAGACCCAGTACTTC
.	TRBV5-6	.	TRBJ1-3	CASSSGLPRATIYF	TGTGCCAGCAGCTCGGGACTCCCTAGGGCCACCATATATTTT
.	TRBV19	.	TRBJ1-2	CASSIGGDYGYTF	TGTGCCAGTAGTATAGGTGGAGACTATGGCTACACCTTC
TRBD2	TRBV9	.	TRBJ2-5	CASSTQAGWETQYF	TGTGCCAGCAGCACACAAGCGGGGTGGGAGACCCAGTACTTC
.	TRBV30	.	TRBJ1-2	CAWRAPGWLRGYTF	TGTGCCTGGAGGGCCCCTGGCTGGCTGAGGGGCTACACCTTC
TRBD1	TRBV18	.	TRBJ2-2	CASSPWDRSPNTGELFF	TGTGCCAGCTCACCTTGGGACAGATCCCCTAACACCGGGGAGCTGTTTTTT
.	TRBV4-1	.	TRBJ1-6	CASSQDWDQNNSPLHF	TGCGCCAGCAGCCAAGATTGGGACCAAAATAATTCACCCCTCCACTTT
TRBD2	TRBV6-5	.	TRBJ2-7	CASSYERGPSYEQYF	TGTGCCAGCAGTTACGAGCGGGGGCCATCCTACGAGCAGTACTTC
.	TRBV9	.	TRBJ2-2	CASSVGSRGDTGELFF	TGTGCCAGCAGCGTAGGTAGCAGGGGGGACACCGGGGAGCTGTTTTTT
TRBD1	TRBV7-2	.	TRBJ1-6	CASSLVHGTGNSPLHF	TGTGCCAGCAGCTTAGTTCACGGGACAGGGAATTCACCCCTCCACTTT
.	TRBV6-5	.	TRBJ1-2	CASSRGNYGYTF	TGTGCCAGCAGCCGCGGGAACTATGGCTACACCTTC
.	TRBV12-5	.	TRBJ1-3	CASGLGRGVFAGNTIYF	TGTGCTAGTGGTTTGGGCCGGGGGGTATTCGCTGGAAACACCATATATTTT
.	TRBV29-1	medium-sized	TRBJ1-2	CSVEKEGGSPDYGYTF	TGCAGCGTTGAAAAGGAGGGAGGGTCCCCCGACTATGGCTACACCTTC
.	TRBV7-9	.	TRBJ2-7	CASSFSSSSYEQYF	TGTGCCAGCAGCTTCTCCAGTTCCTCCTACGAGCAGTACTTC
.	TRBV4-2	.	TRBJ2-3	CASSSEDNRPGDTQYF	TGTGCCAGCAGCTCTGAGGACAACCGTCCCGGGGATACGCAGTATTTT
TRBD1	TRBV19	medium-sized	TRBJ2-7	CASSIGRGLYEQYF	TGTGCCAGTAGTATAGGCAGGGGGCTCTACGAGCAGTACTTC
.	TRBV9	.	TRBJ1-2	CASNKGGRDYYGYTF	TGTGCCAGCAATAAGGGGGGGCGCGACTACTATGGCTACACCTTC
.	TRBV7-6	.	TRBJ1-1	CASSPRHPRQAFF	TGTGCCAGCAGCCCTCGACACCCACGCCAGGCTTTCTTT
.	TRBV29-1	.	TRBJ2-1	CSVEGLNEQFF	TGCAGCGTTGAAGGGCTAAATGAGCAGTTCTTC
.	TRBV6-1	.	TRBJ1-5	CASSGRSTPNQPQHF	TGTGCCAGCAGTGGCCGATCAACCCCTAATCAGCCCCAGCATTTT
.	TRBV19	.	TRBJ1-5	CASGDQTASNQPQHF	TGTGCCAGCGGGGATCAAACGGCTAGCAATCAGCCCCAGCATTTT
.	TRBV6-1	.	TRBJ1-4	CASSPPLGEKLFF	TGTGCCAGCAGTCCCCCGCTTGGGGAAAAACTGTTTTTT
.	TRBV5-5	.	TRBJ1-5	CASSLGLRSNQPQHF	TGTGCCAGCAGCTTGGGACTTCGGAGCAATCAGCCCCAGCATTTT
.	TRBV28	.	TRBJ1-1	CASVLSGVFPTGAFF	TGTGCCAGTGTTCTCTCGGGGGTTTTCCCGACGGGAGCTTTCTTT
TRBD1	TRBV6-1	few	TRBJ1-6	CASRNRGRVGTPLHF	TGTGCCAGTAGGAACAGGGGGCGGGTTGGTACACCCCTCCACTTT
.	TRBV27	few	TRBJ2-7	CASRSSSYEQYF	TGTGCCAGCAGGTCAAGCTCCTACGAGCAGTACTTC
.	TRBV7-6	.	TRBJ1-6	CASSLANSPLHF	TGTGCCAGCAGCTTAGCGAATTCACCCCTCCACTTT
TRBD1	TRBV2	few	TRBJ1-5	CASRAGTGNQPQHF	TGTGCCAGCAGGGCCGGGACAGGGAATCAGCCCCAGCATTTT
.	TRBV6-4	few	TRBJ1-5	CASSGTPSQPQHF	TGTGCCAGCAGCGGGACACCTAGTCAGCCCCAGCATTTT
.	TRBV11-2	.	TRBJ1-2	CASSSSGGPARSGYGYTF	TGTGCCAGCAGCAGTTCGGGAGGACCAGCTAGAAGCGGGTATGGCTACACCTTC
.	TRBV5-8	few	TRBJ2-7	CASSLVREQYF	TGTGCCAGCAGCTTGGTGCGCGAGCAGTACTTC
TRBD2	TRBV4-1	few	TRBJ2-7	CASSQVPGGESYEQYF	TGCGCCAGCAGCCAAGTGCCGGGGGGGGAAAGCTACGAGCAGTACTTC
.	TRBV18	.	TRBJ1-1	CASSPLMGGDTEAFF	TGTGCCAGCTCACCACTTATGGGGGGAGACACTGAAGCTTTCTTT
.	TRBV27	few	TRBJ2-2	CASSLNRMNTGELFF	TGTGCCAGCAGTTTGAACAGAATGAACACCGGGGAGCTGTTTTTT
TRBD2	TRBV5-1	.	TRBJ2-6	CASSSSGGTGANVLTF	TGCGCCAGCAGCTCTAGCGGGGGGACTGGGGCCAACGTCCTGACTTTC
.	TRBV19	.	TRBJ1-1	CASSGRQRNTEAFF	TGTGCCAGTAGTGGTAGACAGAGGAACACTGAAGCTTTCTTT
.	TRBV12-2	.	TRBJ2-3	CASREGLEGFSTDTQYF	TGTGCAAGTCGCGAGGGACTAGAGGGCTTTAGCACAGATACGCAGTATTTT
.	TRBV29-1	.	TRBJ1-2	CSVQMENYGYTF	TGCAGCGTTCAGATGGAAAACTATGGCTACACCTTC
.	TRBV25-1	.	TRBJ1-5	CATPGGVSQPQHF	TGTGCCACCCCGGGGGGGGTGAGTCAGCCCCAGCATTTT
.	TRBV7-3	.	TRBJ2-3	CASSLTGNSGTDTQYF	TGTGCCAGCAGCTTAACGGGGAATTCGGGCACAGATACGCAGTATTTT
.	TRBV6-1	once	TRBJ1-5	CASSARTKDQPQHF	TGTGCCAGCAGTGCTAGGACAAAAGATCAGCCCCAGCATTTT
TRBD2	TRBV6-5	.	TRBJ2-3	CASRRGGPPTDTQYF	TGTGCCAGCAGGCGCGGGGGGCCTCCCACAGATACGCAGTATTTT
TRBD1	TRBV10-3	.	TRBJ2-5	CAISEPGTGVLGETQYF	TGTGCCATCAGTGAGCCGGGGACAGGGGTTCTGGGAGAGACCCAGTACTTC
TRBD1	TRBV5-5	few	TRBJ2-7	CASSRQGAYEQYF	TGTGCCAGCAGCCGACAGGGGGCCTACGAGCAGTACTTC
.	TRBV6-5	.	TRBJ2-3	CASSYSDSLPQYF	TGTGCCAGCAGTTACTCGGACAGTTTACCTCAGTATTTT
.	TRBV6-1	.	TRBJ1-2	CASTTDRLGNYGYTF	TGTGCCAGCACCACGGACCGCCTAGGAAACTATGGCTACACCTTC
.	TRBV6-5	once	TRBJ1-3	CASSYSGGLSGNTIYF	TGTGCCAGCAGTTACTCTGGGGGACTCTCTGGAAACACCATATATTTT
TRBD2	TRBV6-5	few	TRBJ2-1	CASSYGRGGHNEQFF	TGTGCCAGCAGTTACGGGCGGGGGGGCCACAATGAGCAGTTCTTC
.	TRBV5-5	once	TRBJ2-5	CASSSGQGHTVQETQYF	TGTGCCAGCAGCTCAGGCCAGGGACATACCGTCCAAGAGACCCAGTACTTC
.	TRBV11-2	.	TRBJ1-1	CASSHTSNTEAFF	TGTGCCAGCAGCCACACATCGAACACTGAAGCTTTCTTT
TRBD1	TRBV27	.	TRBJ1-2	CASSRGASNYGYTF	TGTGCCAGCAGCAGGGGGGCCTCTAACTATGGCTACACCTTC
TRBD2	TRBV11-2	.	TRBJ2-4	CASSLGGGQQNIQYF	TGTGCCAGCAGCTTAGGGGGGGGTCAGCAAAACATTCAGTACTTC
.	TRBV29-1	.	TRBJ2-7	CSVERQGMSYEQYF	TGCAGCGTTGAACGGCAGGGGATGTCCTACGAGCAGTACTTC